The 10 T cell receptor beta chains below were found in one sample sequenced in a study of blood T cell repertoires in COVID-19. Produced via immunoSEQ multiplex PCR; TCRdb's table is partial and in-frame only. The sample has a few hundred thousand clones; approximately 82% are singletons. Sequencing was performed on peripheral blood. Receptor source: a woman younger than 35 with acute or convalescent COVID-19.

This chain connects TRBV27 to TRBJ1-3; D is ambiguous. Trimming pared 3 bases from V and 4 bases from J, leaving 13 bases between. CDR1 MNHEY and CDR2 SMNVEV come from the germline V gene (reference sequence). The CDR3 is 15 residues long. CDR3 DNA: TGTGCCAGCAGTTTTGGAGGGAACCCAGGAAACACCATATATTTT. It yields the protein CASSFGGNPGNTIYF.

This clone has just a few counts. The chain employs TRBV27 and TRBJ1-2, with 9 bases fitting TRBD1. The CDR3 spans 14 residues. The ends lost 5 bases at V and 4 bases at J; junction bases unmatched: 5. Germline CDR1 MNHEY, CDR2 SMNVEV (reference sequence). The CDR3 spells CASSQRTGAYGYTF. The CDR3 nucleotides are TGTGCCAGCAGTCAACGGACAGGGGCCTATGGCTACACCTTC.

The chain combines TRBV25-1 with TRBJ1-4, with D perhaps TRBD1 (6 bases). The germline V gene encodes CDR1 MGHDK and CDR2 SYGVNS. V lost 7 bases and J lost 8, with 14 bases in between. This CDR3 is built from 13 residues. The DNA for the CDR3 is TGTGCCAGCAAAGGTACAGGGTGGGAAAAACTGTTTTTT. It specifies CASKGTGWEKLFF. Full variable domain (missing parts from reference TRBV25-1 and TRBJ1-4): EADIYQTPRYLVIGTGKKITLECSQTMGHDKMYWYQQDPGMELHLIHYSYGVNSTEKGDLSSESTVSRIRTEHFPLTLESARPSHTSQYLCASKGTGWEKLFFGSGTQLSVL.

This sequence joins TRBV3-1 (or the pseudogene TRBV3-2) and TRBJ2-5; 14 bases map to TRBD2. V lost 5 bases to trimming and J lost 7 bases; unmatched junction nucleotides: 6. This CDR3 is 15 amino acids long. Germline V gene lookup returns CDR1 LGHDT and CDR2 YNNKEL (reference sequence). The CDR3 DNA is TGTGCCAGCAGCGGGACTAGCGGGAGATGGGGGACCCAGTACTTC. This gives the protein CASSGTSGRWGTQYF.

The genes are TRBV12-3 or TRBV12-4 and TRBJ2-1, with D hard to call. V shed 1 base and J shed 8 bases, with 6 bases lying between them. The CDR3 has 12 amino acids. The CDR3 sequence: CASSLGGHEQFF. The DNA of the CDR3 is TGTGCCAGCAGTTTAGGAGGTCATGAGCAGTTCTTC.

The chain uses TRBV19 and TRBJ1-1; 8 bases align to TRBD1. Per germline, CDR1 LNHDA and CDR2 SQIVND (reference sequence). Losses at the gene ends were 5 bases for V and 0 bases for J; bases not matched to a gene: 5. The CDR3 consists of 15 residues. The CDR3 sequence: CASSDRQGMNTEAFF. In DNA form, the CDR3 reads TGTGCCAGTAGTGACCGACAGGGGATGAACACTGAAGCTTTCTTT. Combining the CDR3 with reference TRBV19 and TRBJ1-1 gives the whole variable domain DGGITQSPKYLFRKEGQNVTLSCEQNLNHDAMYWYRQDPGQGLRLIYYSQIVNDFQKGDIAEGYSVSREKKESFPLTVTSAQKNPTAFYLCASSDRQGMNTEAFFGQGTRLTVV.

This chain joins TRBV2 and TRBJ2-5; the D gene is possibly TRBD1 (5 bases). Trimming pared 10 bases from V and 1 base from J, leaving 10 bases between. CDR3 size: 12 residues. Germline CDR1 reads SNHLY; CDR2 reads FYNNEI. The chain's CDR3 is CATQTVQETQYF. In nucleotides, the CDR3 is TGTGCCACCCAGACAGTCCAAGAGACCCAGTACTTC.

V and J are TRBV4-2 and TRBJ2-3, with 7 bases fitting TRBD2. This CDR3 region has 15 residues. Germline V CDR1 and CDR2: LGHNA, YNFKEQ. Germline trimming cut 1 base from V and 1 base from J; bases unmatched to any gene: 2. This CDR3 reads CASSQASGRTDTQYF. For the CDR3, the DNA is TGTGCCAGCAGCCAAGCTAGCGGACGCACAGATACGCAGTATTTT.

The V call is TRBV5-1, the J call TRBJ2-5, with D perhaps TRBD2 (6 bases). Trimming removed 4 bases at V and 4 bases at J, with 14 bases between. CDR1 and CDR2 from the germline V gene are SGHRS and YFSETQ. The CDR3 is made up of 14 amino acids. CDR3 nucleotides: TGCGCCAGCAGCCGCGGAGGGGCCGGAGAGACCCAGTACTTC. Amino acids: CASSRGGAGETQYF.

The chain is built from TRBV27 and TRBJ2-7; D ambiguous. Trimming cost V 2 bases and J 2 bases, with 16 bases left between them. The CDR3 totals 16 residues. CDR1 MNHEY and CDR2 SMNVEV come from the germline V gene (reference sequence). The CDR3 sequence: CASSLMGSLGTYEQYF. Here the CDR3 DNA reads TGTGCCAGCAGTTTAATGGGTAGTTTGGGCACCTACGAGCAGTACTTC.